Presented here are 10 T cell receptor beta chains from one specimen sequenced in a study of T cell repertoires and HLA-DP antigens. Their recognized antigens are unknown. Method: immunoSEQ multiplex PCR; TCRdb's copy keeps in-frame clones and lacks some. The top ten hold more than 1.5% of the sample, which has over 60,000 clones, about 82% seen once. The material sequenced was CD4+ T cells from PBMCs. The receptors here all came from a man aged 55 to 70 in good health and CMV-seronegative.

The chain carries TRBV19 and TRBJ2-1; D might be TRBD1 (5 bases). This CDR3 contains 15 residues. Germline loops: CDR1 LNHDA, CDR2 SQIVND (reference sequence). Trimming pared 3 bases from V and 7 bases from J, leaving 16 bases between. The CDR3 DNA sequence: TGTGCCAGTAGTATTCTCTCCCAGGGTAGGAATGAGCAGTTCTTC. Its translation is CASSILSQGRNEQFF.

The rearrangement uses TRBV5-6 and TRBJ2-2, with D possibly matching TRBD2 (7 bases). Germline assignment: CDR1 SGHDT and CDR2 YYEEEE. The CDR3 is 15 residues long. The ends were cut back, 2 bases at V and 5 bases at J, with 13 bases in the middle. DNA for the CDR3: TGTGCCAGCAGCTTTCGGGGGGCCGCGACCGGGGAGCTGTTTTTT. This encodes CASSFRGAATGELFF. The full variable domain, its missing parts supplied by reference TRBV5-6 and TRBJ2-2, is DAGVTQSPTHLIKTRGQQVTLRCSPKSGHDTVSWYQQALGQGPQFIFQYYEEEERQRGNFPDRFSGHQFPNYSSELNVNALLLGDSALYLCASSFRGAATGELFFGEGSRLTVL.

Written as DNA, the CDR3 is TGTGCCAGCAGTGAACTAGCGGGGGGTGGAGATACGCAGTATTTT. It yields the protein CASSELAGGGDTQYF. The chain links TRBV6-4 to TRBJ2-3, with 12 bases matching TRBD2. Losses at the gene ends were 3 bases for V and 5 bases for J; bases not matched to a gene: 3. Germline loops: CDR1 MRHNA, CDR2 SNTAGT. This CDR3 has 15 amino acids.

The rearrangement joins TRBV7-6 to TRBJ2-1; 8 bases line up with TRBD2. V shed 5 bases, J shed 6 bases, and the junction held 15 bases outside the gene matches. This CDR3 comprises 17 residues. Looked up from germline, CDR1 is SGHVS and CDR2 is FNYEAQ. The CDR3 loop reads CASSPRPGAGVSNEQFF. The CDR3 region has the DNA TGTGCCAGCAGCCCTCGCCCAGGAGCGGGAGTTTCCAATGAGCAGTTCTTC. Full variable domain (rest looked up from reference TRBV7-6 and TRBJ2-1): GAGVSQSPRYKVTKRGQDVALRCDPISGHVSLYWYRQALGQGPEFLTYFNYEAQQDKSGLPNDRFSAERPEGSISTLTIQRTEQRDSAMYRCASSPRPGAGVSNEQFFGPGTRLTVL.

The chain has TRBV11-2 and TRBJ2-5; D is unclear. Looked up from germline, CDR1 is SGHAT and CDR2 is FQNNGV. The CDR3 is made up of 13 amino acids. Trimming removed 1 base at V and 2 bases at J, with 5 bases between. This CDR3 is CASSLGPQETQYF. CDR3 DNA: TGTGCCAGCAGCTTAGGGCCTCAAGAGACCCAGTACTTC.

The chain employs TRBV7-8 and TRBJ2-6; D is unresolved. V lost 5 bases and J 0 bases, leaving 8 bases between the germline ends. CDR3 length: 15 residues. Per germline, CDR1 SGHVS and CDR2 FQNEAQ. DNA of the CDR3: TGTGCCAGCAGCCCTCGGTCCTCTGGGGCCAACGTCCTGACTTTC. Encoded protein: CASSPRSSGANVLTF.

CDR3 sequence: CASSFPGSSYEQYF. CDR3 DNA sequence: TGTGCCAGCAGCTTCCCAGGGAGCTCCTACGAGCAGTACTTC. The V call is TRBV11-2, the J call TRBJ2-7, with D possibly called TRBD1 or TRBD2 (5 bases each). Trimming stripped 3 bases from V and 0 bases from J, with 9 bases between. The germline V gene encodes CDR1 SGHAT and CDR2 FQNNGV. The CDR3 length is 14 residues.

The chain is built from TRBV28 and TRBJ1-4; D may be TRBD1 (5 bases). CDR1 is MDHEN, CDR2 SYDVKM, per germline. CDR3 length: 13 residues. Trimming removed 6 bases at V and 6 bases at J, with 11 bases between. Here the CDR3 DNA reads TGTGCCAGCAGCTCACCGGGACATGAAAAACTGTTTTTT. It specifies CASSSPGHEKLFF.

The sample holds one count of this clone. In DNA, the CDR3 is TGTGCCAGCACACCGGGACAGAGGACCTACGAGCAGTACTTC. Protein: CASTPGQRTYEQYF. The chain links TRBV28 to TRBJ2-7; 7 positions agree with TRBD1. Germline V lookup: CDR1 MDHEN, CDR2 SYDVKM. The CDR3 consists of 14 residues. Trimming took 7 bases from V and 2 from J; bases not matched to a gene: 8.

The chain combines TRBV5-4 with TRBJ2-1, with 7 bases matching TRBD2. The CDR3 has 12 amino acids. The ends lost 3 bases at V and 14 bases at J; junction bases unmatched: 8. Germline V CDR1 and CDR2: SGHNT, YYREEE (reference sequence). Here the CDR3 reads CASSSPRTSEFF. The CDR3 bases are TGTGCCAGCAGCTCCCCCCGGACTAGTGAGTTCTTC.